Presented here are 5 T cell receptor beta chains from one specimen sequenced in a study of technical replicates of blood from several donors. Clones were sequenced by immunoSEQ multiplex PCR, and TCRdb holds only the in-frame ones, with some missing. The sample records over 55,000 clones, around 90% being singletons. Sequencing used PBMCs. All receptors derive from a human donor in good health. Some clones in this sample may be carry-over from other donors' samples.

V usage is TRBV29-1 and J usage is TRBJ2-1, with 11 bases lining up with TRBD2. V was pared by 6 bases and J by 6 bases, with 13 bases of the junction left unmatched. CDR1 and CDR2 (germline): SQVTM, ANQGSEA. The CDR3 has 16 amino acids. CDR3 in DNA: TGCAGCGTCGCAGGGACTAGCGGCGGTGGGGGCAATGAGCAGTTCTTC. It translates to CSVAGTSGGGGNEQFF.

The chain couples TRBV5-4 to TRBJ1-1; D is undetermined. Trimming pared 3 bases from V and 6 bases from J, leaving 15 bases between. The CDR3 covers 14 residues. Looked up from germline, CDR1 is SGHNT and CDR2 is YYREEE (reference sequence). The CDR3 bases are TGTGCCAGCAGCTCCCTGGAGAGAGAAGCTGAAGCTTTCTTT. Translating it yields CASSSLEREAEAFF.

V is TRBV9 and J is TRBJ2-7; TRBD2 might be the D (6 bases). CDR1 and CDR2 (germline): SGDLS, YYNGEE. The V gene lost 4 bases and the J gene lost 4 bases, with 15 bases spanning the gap. This CDR3 region has 14 residues. The DNA of the CDR3 is TGTGCCAGCAGCACCAGGGAGGTTCCGTACGAGCAGTACTTC. Encoded protein: CASSTREVPYEQYF.

The chain is built from TRBV5-5 and TRBJ2-7; tentatively, D is TRBD1 (6 bases). Per germline, CDR1 SGHKS and CDR2 YYEKEE (reference sequence). Trimming removed 2 bases from V and 3 bases from J, with 9 bases in between. This CDR3 is 13 amino acids long. CDR3 in amino acids: CASSLGTHYEQYF. CDR3 DNA: TGTGCCAGCAGCTTAGGGACACACTACGAGCAGTACTTC.

This clone was seen just once. This sequence joins TRBV28 and TRBJ2-5; 7 bases align to TRBD1. The CDR3 runs 12 residues. Germline CDR1 and CDR2: MDHEN and SYDVKM. Trimming took 9 bases from V and 2 from J; bases not matched to a gene: 3. The CDR3 DNA is TGTGCCAGTGAGGGACAGCAAGAGACCCAGTACTTC. Translation gives CASEGQQETQYF.